These T cell receptor beta chains were read from a single sample in a study of T cell changes during pregnancy in multiple sclerosis. Repertoires were generated with immunoSEQ multiplex PCR, while TCRdb's copy carries only in-frame clones and drops some. Among about 66,000 clones listed, 75% to 95% were seen once. The source was CD8+ T cells from peripheral blood mononuclear cells, collected before pregnancy. The receptors were sampled from a female donor with multiple sclerosis, enrolled in a pregnancy study. Both conserved end residues are part of each CDR3. The order of the fields is V gene, J gene, D gene, CDR3 protein, CDR3 DNA. D genes are given only for firm matches.

>TRBV2|TRBJ1-1|NA
CASTAEAFF
TGTGCCAGCACCGCTGAAGCTTTCTTT
>TRBV18|TRBJ2-4|TRBD2
CASSLQRGTANIQYF
TGTGCCAGCTCACTTCAGCGGGGGACCGCGAACATTCAGTACTTC
>TRBV27|TRBJ1-5|NA
CASRQGVSNQPQHF
TGTGCCAGCAGACAGGGAGTAAGCAATCAGCCCCAGCATTTT
>TRBV5-4|TRBJ2-3|NA
CASSLLPPAALGQDTQYF
TGTGCCAGCAGCTTACTCCCCCCAGCGGCCCTGGGCCAGGATACGCAGTATTTT
>TRBV9|TRBJ1-1|TRBD1
CASSVEGDRLSLTEAFF
TGTGCCAGCAGCGTAGAGGGGGACAGGCTTTCGCTCACTGAAGCTTTCTTT
>TRBV4-2|TRBJ2-3|TRBD2
CASSQDLTAGGPPDTQYF
TGTGCCAGCAGCCAAGATTTGACAGCGGGGGGGCCCCCAGATACGCAGTATTTT
>TRBV5-6|TRBJ2-7|NA
CASTSTGGDISYEQYF
TGTGCCAGCACCTCGACCGGGGGTGATATCTCCTACGAGCAGTACTTC
>TRBV7-2|TRBJ2-7|TRBD2
CASSLWGGSQNEQYF
TGTGCCAGCAGCTTGTGGGGCGGGAGCCAGAACGAGCAGTACTTC
>TRBV5-1|TRBJ2-1|NA
CASRPGLTFNEQFF
TGCGCCAGCAGGCCCGGACTTACATTTAATGAGCAGTTCTTC
>TRBV27|TRBJ2-1|NA
CASSLTTPPYNEQFF
TGTGCCAGCAGTTTGACGACACCACCGTACAATGAGCAGTTCTTC
>TRBV13|TRBJ1-2|TRBD1
CASSTVRTGNFHGYTF
TGTGCCAGCAGCACCGTGAGGACAGGGAATTTCCATGGCTACACCTTC
>TRBV9|TRBJ2-1|TRBD2
CASSGGGGTYNEQFF
TGTGCCAGCAGCGGGGGCGGGGGGACGTACAATGAGCAGTTCTTC
>TRBV27|TRBJ2-2|TRBD1
CASSPPTGGVSGELFF
TGTGCCAGCAGCCCCCCGACAGGGGGAGTATCCGGGGAGCTGTTTTTT
>TRBV9|TRBJ2-2|NA
CASEGGQRAGELFF
TGTGCCAGCGAGGGGGGGCAGCGTGCCGGGGAGCTGTTTTTT
>TRBV9|TRBJ2-1|TRBD1
CASTTRDRGDEQFF
TGTGCCAGCACCACCCGGGACAGGGGGGATGAGCAGTTCTTC
>TRBV9|TRBJ2-7|TRBD2
CASSTWTSGGLGEQYF
TGTGCCAGCAGCACTTGGACTAGCGGGGGCCTTGGCGAGCAGTACTTC